The T cell receptor (beta chain) under discussion was sequenced for a study of regulatory T cells in long-lasting Graves disease. Germline V gene data show CDR1 as LGHNT and CDR2 as FRNRAP. The CDR3 loop spans 12 amino acids. The V gene lost 1 base and the J gene lost 9 bases, with 6 bases spanning the gap. With iRepertoire HTBI primers and Arm-PCR of CDR3 regions, TCR beta libraries were built. TCRdb processed the multiplex PCR reads anew with MiXCR; each CDR3 protein has one entry. Of under 300,000 distinct CDR3 sequences listed, roughly 18% are singletons. This clonotype was seen at least ten times. Time point denoted: newly diagnosed GD, antithyroid drugs for less than 3 months. The TCR library was made from RNA extracted from PBMCs. The sample was also reused in another study, on T cells in Graves' hyperthyroidism and ophthalmopathy.

The chain employs TRBV12-5 and TRBJ2-2, with D hard to call. The starting material was peripheral blood mononuclear cells (PBMCs), obtained at new diagnosis, from a patient treated with antithyroid drugs. The source is a woman aged 25 to 39 with Graves disease. CDR3 sequence (DNA): TGTGCTAGTGGTTTGGCGGTTCGGGAGCTGTTTTTT. This translates into CASGLAVRELFF.